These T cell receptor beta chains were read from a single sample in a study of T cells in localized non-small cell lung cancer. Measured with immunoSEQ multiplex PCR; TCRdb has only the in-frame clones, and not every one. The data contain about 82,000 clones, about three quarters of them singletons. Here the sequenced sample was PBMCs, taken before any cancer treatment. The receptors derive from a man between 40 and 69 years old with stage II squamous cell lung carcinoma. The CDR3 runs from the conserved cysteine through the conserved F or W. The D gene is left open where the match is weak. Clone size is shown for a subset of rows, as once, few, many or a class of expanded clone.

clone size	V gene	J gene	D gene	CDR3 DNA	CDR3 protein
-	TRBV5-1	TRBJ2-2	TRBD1	TGCGCCAGCAGCTTGGCCGGAAGACAGGGGCCCGGGGAGCTGTTTTTT	CASSLAGRQGPGELFF
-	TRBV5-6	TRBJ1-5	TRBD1	TGTGCCAGCAGCTCCCGCCGCAGGACAGGGGGGGATCAGCCCCAGCATTTT	CASSSRRRTGGDQPQHF
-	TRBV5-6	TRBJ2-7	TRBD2	TGTGCCAGCAGCTTGGGGGCTAGCGGGGCCTACGAGCAGTACTTC	CASSLGASGAYEQYF
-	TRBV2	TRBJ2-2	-	TGTGCCAGCAGCGCGCTAGCGACCAACACCGGGGAGCTGTTTTTT	CASSALATNTGELFF
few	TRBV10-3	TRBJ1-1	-	TGTGCCATCAATACCCAGACGGTGATGAACACTGAAGCTTTCTTT	CAINTQTVMNTEAFF
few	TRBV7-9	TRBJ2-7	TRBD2	TGTGCCAGCAGCTCGAGACTAGCGGGAGCCTACGAGCAGTACTTC	CASSSRLAGAYEQYF
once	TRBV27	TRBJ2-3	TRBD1	TGTGCCAGCAGTCCTGGACAGGGGGCAATAGATACGCAGTATTTT	CASSPGQGAIDTQYF
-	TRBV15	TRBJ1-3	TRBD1	TGTGCCACCAGCAGACCAACCGCACAGGGGGATAGAAACACCATATATTTT	CATSRPTAQGDRNTIYF
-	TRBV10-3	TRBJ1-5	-	TGTGCCATCAGTGAGCGTCAGGGAAGCAATCAGCCCCAGCATTTT	CAISERQGSNQPQHF
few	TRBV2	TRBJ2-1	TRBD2	TGTGCCAGCAGTGTAGCGGGAGGTCTACACTCCTACAATGAGCAGTTCTTC	CASSVAGGLHSYNEQFF
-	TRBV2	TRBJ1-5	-	TGTGCCAGTGGCGGGGGTATTGACGGCAATCAGCCCCAGCATTTT	CASGGGIDGNQPQHF
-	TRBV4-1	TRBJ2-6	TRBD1	TGCGCCAGCAGCCAAGATATGGGACAGTCTGGGGCCAACGTCCTGACTTTC	CASSQDMGQSGANVLTF
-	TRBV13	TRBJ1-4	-	TGTGCCAGCAGCTCCGCGGGGAGGGGCTCTGAAAAACTGTTTTTT	CASSSAGRGSEKLFF
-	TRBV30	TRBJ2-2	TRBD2	TGTGCCTGGATAGCGGGACTCACCGGGGAGCTGTTTTTT	CAWIAGLTGELFF
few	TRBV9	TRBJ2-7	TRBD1	TGTGCCAGCAGCTGGCGGACAGGCTTTTACGAGCAGTACTTC	CASSWRTGFYEQYF
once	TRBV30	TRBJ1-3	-	TGTGCCTGGAGTGAGGGTCTTACTGGAAACACCATATATTTT	CAWSEGLTGNTIYF
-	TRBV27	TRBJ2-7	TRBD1	TGTGCCAGCAGTTTAGCGGGACAGGGCTACGAGCAGTACTTC	CASSLAGQGYEQYF
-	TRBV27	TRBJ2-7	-	TGTGCCAGCAGTTTTGGCGGAGGCCGAGAGGAGCAGTACTTC	CASSFGGGREEQYF
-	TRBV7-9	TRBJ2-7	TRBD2	TGTGCCAGCAGCTTAGTAGGGCTAGCGGGTCCTGCCACCTACGAGCAGTACTTC	CASSLVGLAGPATYEQYF
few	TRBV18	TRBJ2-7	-	TGTGCCAGCTCACCACGGGGTCCCCTAGATTCCTACGAGCAGTACTTC	CASSPRGPLDSYEQYF
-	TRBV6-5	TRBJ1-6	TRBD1	TGTGCCAGCAACAGACAGGGGGCAGGTAATTCACCCCTCCACTTT	CASNRQGAGNSPLHF
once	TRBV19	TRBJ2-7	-	TGTGCCAGTAGTATCCCCCTAGTAATTGCCCACGAGCAGTACTTC	CASSIPLVIAHEQYF
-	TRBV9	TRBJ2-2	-	TGTGCCAGCAGCCCCCAGGGGGGGGGACAGAACACCGGGGAGCTGTTTTTT	CASSPQGGGQNTGELFF
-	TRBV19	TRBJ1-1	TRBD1	TGTGCCAGTAGTATTAGACCGGACAGGGGGAACACTGAAGCTTTCTTT	CASSIRPDRGNTEAFF
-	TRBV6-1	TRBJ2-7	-	TGTGCCAGCTATGACAGACGCTACGAGCAGTACTTC	CASYDRRYEQYF
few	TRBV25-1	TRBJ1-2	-	TGTGCCAGCAGTGACTTTAAGACGGGGCATAACTATGGCTACACCTTC	CASSDFKTGHNYGYTF
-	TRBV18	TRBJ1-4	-	TGTGCCAGCGCGACATCAACTAATGAAAAACTGTTTTTT	CASATSTNEKLFF
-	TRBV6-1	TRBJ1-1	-	TGTGCCAGCAGTGGACAGTTGGACACTGAAGCTTTCTTT	CASSGQLDTEAFF
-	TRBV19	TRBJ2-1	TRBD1	TGTGCCAGTATAGCCGGGACAGGGGGTTACAATGAGCAGTTCTTC	CASIAGTGGYNEQFF
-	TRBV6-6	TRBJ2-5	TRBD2	TGTGCCAGCAGCCCGCTAGCGGGAACGCGAGAGACCCAGTACTTC	CASSPLAGTRETQYF
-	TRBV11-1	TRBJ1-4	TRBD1	TGTGCCAGCAGTACGACAGGGCAAAATGAAAAACTGTTTTTT	CASSTTGQNEKLFF
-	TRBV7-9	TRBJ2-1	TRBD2	TGTGCCAGCAGCTTAGCACTAGCGGCCAACAATGAGCAGTTCTTC	CASSLALAANNEQFF
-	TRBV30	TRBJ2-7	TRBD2	TGTGCCTGGAGTGTGGGGGGGGTCTCCTACGAGCAGTACTTC	CAWSVGGVSYEQYF
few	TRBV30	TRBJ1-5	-	TGTGCCTGGAGTGTATCCTCGGCGTTCAATCAGCCCCAGCATTTT	CAWSVSSAFNQPQHF
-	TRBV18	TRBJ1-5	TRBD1	TGTGCCAGCTCCCTCAACTCCGGGACAGGAGGGGTAGCCCAGCATTTT	CASSLNSGTGGVAQHF
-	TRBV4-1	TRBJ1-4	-	TGCGCCAGCAGCCAAACATTCCCAACTAATGAAAAACTGTTTTTT	CASSQTFPTNEKLFF
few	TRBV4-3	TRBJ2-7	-	TGCGCCAGCAGCCAAGATACAACCTACGAGCAGTACTTC	CASSQDTTYEQYF
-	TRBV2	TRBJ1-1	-	TGTGCCAGCACTCCCGAGAGTGTGAACACTGAAGCTTTCTTT	CASTPESVNTEAFF
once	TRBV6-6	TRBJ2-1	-	TGTGCCAGCACCGACATGAGGAACAATGAGCAGTTCTTC	CASTDMRNNEQFF
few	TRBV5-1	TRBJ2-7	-	TGCGCCAGCAGCCGATCGGACCTCAACTACGAGCAGTACTTC	CASSRSDLNYEQYF